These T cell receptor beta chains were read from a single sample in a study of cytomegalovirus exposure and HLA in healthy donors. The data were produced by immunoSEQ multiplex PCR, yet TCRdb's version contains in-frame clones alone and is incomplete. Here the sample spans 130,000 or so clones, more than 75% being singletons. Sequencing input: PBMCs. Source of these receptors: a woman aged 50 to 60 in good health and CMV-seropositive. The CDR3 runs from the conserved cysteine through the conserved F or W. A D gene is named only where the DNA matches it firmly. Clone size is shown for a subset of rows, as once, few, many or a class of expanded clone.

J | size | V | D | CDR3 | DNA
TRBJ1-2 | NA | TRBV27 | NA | CASSLSPGAGSYGYTF | TGTGCCAGCAGTTTATCTCCCGGTGCGGGAAGCTATGGCTACACCTTC
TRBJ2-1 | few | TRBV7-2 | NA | CASSLTTQNEQFF | TGTGCCAGCAGCTTAACAACCCAGAATGAGCAGTTCTTC
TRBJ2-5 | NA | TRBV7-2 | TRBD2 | CASSLGAGGGKTQYF | TGTGCCAGCAGCTTAGGAGCGGGGGGCGGGAAGACCCAGTACTTC
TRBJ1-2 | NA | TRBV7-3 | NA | CASSFDDRGYGYTF | TGTGCCAGCAGCTTCGACGATCGGGGCTATGGCTACACCTTC
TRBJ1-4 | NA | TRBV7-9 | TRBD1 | CASSPGTVNNEKLFF | TGTGCCAGCAGCCCTGGGACAGTTAATAATGAAAAACTGTTTTTT
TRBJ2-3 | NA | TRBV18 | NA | CASSGVVGVGDTQYF | TGTGCCAGCTCCGGGGTAGTAGGCGTGGGAGATACGCAGTATTTT
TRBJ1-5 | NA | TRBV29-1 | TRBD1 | CSVGAGGFNQPQHF | TGCAGCGTTGGTGCAGGGGGCTTCAATCAGCCCCAGCATTTT
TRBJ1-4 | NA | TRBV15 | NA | CATSRDPGVNEKLFF | TGTGCCACCAGCAGAGATCCGGGGGTGAATGAAAAACTGTTTTTT
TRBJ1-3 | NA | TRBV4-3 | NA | CASSQDSQPGGNTIYF | TGCGCCAGCAGCCAAGATAGCCAGCCGGGAGGAAACACCATATATTTT
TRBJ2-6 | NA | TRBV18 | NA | CASSPIGVSGANVLTF | TGTGCCAGCTCACCGATAGGGGTCTCTGGGGCCAACGTCCTGACTTTC
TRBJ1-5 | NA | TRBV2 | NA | CASKFGAEQPQHF | TGTGCCAGCAAATTTGGGGCCGAGCAGCCCCAGCATTTT
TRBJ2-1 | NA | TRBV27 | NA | CASRYGGEQFF | TGTGCCAGCAGATACGGTGGTGAGCAGTTCTTC
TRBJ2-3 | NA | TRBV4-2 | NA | CASSQDGGPDTQYF | TGTGCCAGCAGCCAAGACGGGGGACCAGATACGCAGTATTTT
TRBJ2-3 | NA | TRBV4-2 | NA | CASMRGSEDTQYF | TGTGCCAGCATGCGGGGTAGCGAAGATACGCAGTATTTT
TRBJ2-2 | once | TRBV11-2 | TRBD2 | CASSLGAGGGTGELFF | TGTGCCAGCAGCTTAGGAGCGGGGGGCGGAACCGGGGAGCTGTTTTTT
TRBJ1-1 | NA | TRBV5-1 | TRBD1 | CASSLEGTGYVTEAFF | TGCGCCAGCAGCTTGGAAGGGACAGGGTACGTCACTGAAGCTTTCTTT
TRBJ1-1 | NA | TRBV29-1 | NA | CSAWAPNTEAFF | TGCAGCGCCTGGGCCCCGAACACTGAAGCTTTCTTT
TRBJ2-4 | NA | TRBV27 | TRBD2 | CASSSSGLAGVGGAKNSQYF | TGTGCCAGCAGTTCCTCCGGACTAGCGGGAGTGGGAGGGGCCAAAAACAGTCAGTACTTC
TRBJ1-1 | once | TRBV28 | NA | CASSLRGTEAFF | TGTGCCAGCAGTTTACGGGGAACTGAAGCTTTCTTT
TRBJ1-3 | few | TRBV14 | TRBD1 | CASSPGTGFGNTIYF | TGTGCCAGCAGCCCCGGGACAGGGTTTGGAAACACCATATATTTT
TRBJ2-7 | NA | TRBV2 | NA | CASSEVTVGGEQYF | TGTGCCAGCAGTGAGGTGACAGTTGGTGGAGAGCAGTACTTC
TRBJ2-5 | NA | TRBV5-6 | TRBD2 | CASSFRGVLQETQYF | TGTGCCAGCAGCTTTCGGGGGGTCCTTCAAGAGACCCAGTACTTC
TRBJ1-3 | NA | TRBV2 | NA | CASSEPGNTIYF | TGTGCCAGCAGTGAACCGGGAAACACCATATATTTT
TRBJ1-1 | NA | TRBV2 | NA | CASTGQMNTEAFF | TGTGCCAGCACCGGACAAATGAACACTGAAGCTTTCTTT
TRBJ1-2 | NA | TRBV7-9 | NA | CASPQEESYGYTF | TGTGCCAGCCCCCAGGAAGAATCATATGGCTACACCTTC
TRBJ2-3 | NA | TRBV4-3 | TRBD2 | CASSQGLGGAGTDTQYF | TGCGCCAGCAGCCAAGGCCTCGGGGGGGCCGGGACAGATACGCAGTATTTT
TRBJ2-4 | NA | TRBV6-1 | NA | CASSEAYGGAKNIQYF | TGTGCCAGCAGTGAGGCTTATGGGGGGGCCAAAAACATTCAGTACTTC
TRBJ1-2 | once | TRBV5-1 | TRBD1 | CASSTGQGSGYTF | TGCGCCAGCAGCACCGGACAGGGATCGGGCTACACCTTC
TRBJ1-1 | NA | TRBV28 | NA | CASSHLGEGLMAEAFF | TGTGCCAGCAGCCACCTAGGTGAGGGCTTAATGGCTGAAGCTTTCTTT